This passage covers 11 T cell receptor beta chains from one sample sequenced in a study of response to subunit inactivated influenza vaccine. TCRdb recomputed calls from the RT-PCR reads with MiXCR, one row per CDR3 protein. The sample yields about 240,000 distinct CDR3 sequences, 12% seen once. The material was non-naive T cells sorted from PBMCs, obtained roughly 2 weeks before vaccination. All receptors derive from a man aged 45 to 65 who received an inactivated influenza vaccine.

The CDR3 reads CASSRRAGGYEQFF. The CDR3 DNA follows: TGTGCCAGCAGCCGCCGGGCGGGAGGGTATGAGCAGTTCTTC. The chain joins TRBV11-3 to TRBJ2-1; 9 positions match TRBD2. CDR3 size: 14 residues. Trimming cost V 5 bases and J 8 bases; bases outside gene matches: 7. Germline CDR1 reads SGHNT; CDR2 reads YENEEA. Together with reference TRBV11-3 and TRBJ2-1, the CDR3 gives the full variable domain: EAGVVQSPRYKIIEKKQPVAFWCNPISGHNTLYWYLQNLGQGPELLIRYENEEAVDDSQLPKDRFSAERLKGVDSTLKIQPAELGDSAVYLCASSRRAGGYEQFFGPGTRLTVL.

This clonotype was seen a few times. The chain is built from TRBV12-5 and TRBJ2-2, with 8 nucleotides matching TRBD2. This CDR3 has 16 amino acids. The germline gives CDR1 LGHNT, CDR2 FRNRAP. The ends lost 3 bases at V and 2 bases at J; junction bases unmatched: 5. The DNA of the CDR3 is TGTGCTAGTGGTTTCGGGCTAGCGGGTAACACCGGGGAGCTGTTTTTT. Translation: CASGFGLAGNTGELFF.

This clonotype showed up many times. The chain combines TRBV5-1 with TRBJ1-6, with TRBD1 identical over 7 bases. The CDR3 is made up of 15 amino acids. After removal of 5 bases from V and 5 bases from J, the junction contained 7 bases not matched to a gene. CDR1 is SGHRS and CDR2 is YFSETQ in the germline V gene. The CDR3 spells CASRRTGTDNSPLHF. The CDR3 DNA follows: TGCGCCAGCAGACGAACCGGGACAGATAATTCACCCCTCCACTTT.

This clonotype was detected only a few times. V is TRBV4-2 and J is TRBJ2-3; 8 nucleotides match TRBD1. The CDR3 loop spans 16 amino acids. Trimming cost V 4 bases and J 0 bases; bases outside gene matches: 6. Germline V CDR1 and CDR2: LGHNA, YNFKEQ. The CDR3 sequence is CASSRPGQGSTDTQYF. CDR3 coding DNA: TGTGCCAGCAGCCGGCCCGGACAGGGCAGCACAGATACGCAGTATTTT.

This clonotype has more than one count but fewer than ten. The chain has TRBV6-1 and TRBJ2-7, with D unclear. CDR3 length: 15 residues. CDR1 and CDR2 (germline): MNHNS, SASEGT. V lost 7 bases and J 2 bases, leaving 18 bases between the germline ends. The CDR3 DNA reads as TGTGCCAGCAATCGACAAGGAACTTCAGCCTACGAGCAGTACTTC. It is translated as CASNRQGTSAYEQYF.

V is TRBV7-2 and J is TRBJ1-2; possibly TRBD1 for D (6 bases). Germline CDR1 SGHTA, CDR2 FQGNSA. The V end was cut by 5 bases, the J end by 4 bases, with 20 bases between. The CDR3 is 16 residues long. CDR3 nucleotides: TGTGCCAGCAGCCCCGATGGGGGGGCAAGTTCCTATGGCTACACCTTC. It yields the protein CASSPDGGASSYGYTF.

This clonotype was recorded many times. The V and J genes are TRBV28 and TRBJ2-6, with 8 bases aligning to TRBD2. Germline CDR1 reads MDHEN; CDR2 reads SYDVKM. The CDR3 extends over 16 amino acids. With 4 bases clipped from V and 2 bases from J, the junction kept 4 bases outside the gene matches. In DNA form, the CDR3 reads TGTGCCAGCAGTTCGATAGCGGGAACTGGGGCCAACGTCCTGACTTTC. It encodes CASSSIAGTGANVLTF.

This clonotype was seen only a few times. This chain joins TRBV29-1 and TRBJ2-2; D call uncertain. Germline V gives CDR1 SQVTM, CDR2 ANQGSEA. The V end was cut by 3 bases, the J end by 3 bases, with 5 bases between. This CDR3 is 12 amino acids long. The CDR3 region is CSVEADTGELFF. CDR3 DNA sequence: TGCAGCGTTGAGGCGGACACCGGGGAGCTGTTTTTT.

This clonotype appeared a few times. The CDR3 bases are TGTGCCAGCAGCCGAGTAGGAGGAAGTGAGCAGTTCTTC. Amino acids: CASSRVGGSEQFF. The V gene is TRBV14, the J gene TRBJ2-1; TRBD2 might be the D (5 bases). Germline V gives CDR1 SGHDN, CDR2 FVKESK. This CDR3 region has 13 residues. The ends were cut back, 4 bases at V and 9 bases at J, with 13 bases in the middle.

The V and J genes are TRBV20-1 and TRBJ2-5; 8 bases map to TRBD2. This CDR3 is 15 amino acids long. Germline lookup yields CDR1 DFQATT and CDR2 SNEGSKA (reference sequence). The CDR3 DNA reads as TGCAGCGCATCGGGACCCCGGGAGGGGCACGAGACCCAGTACTTC. Protein sequence: CSASGPREGHETQYF.

This clonotype was detected ten times or more. The chain joins TRBV12-3 or TRBV12-4 to TRBJ1-3; no clear D. V dropped 5 bases and J dropped 6 bases, with 8 bases sitting between them. The CDR3 contains 12 residues. The CDR3 DNA is TGTGCCAGCAGTCGGTTCTTAAACACCATATATTTT. Encoded protein: CASSRFLNTIYF.